The present T cell receptor beta chain was sequenced within a study of CD8+ T cells in alopecia areata. Comment on this clone: Its target is not known.

Deletions cut 0 bases from V and 3 bases from J, with 9 bases between. The CDR3 has 14 amino acids. Germline V gene sequence: CDR1 SGHTA, CDR2 FQGNSA. Specified treatment: oral pan-JAK inhibitor, 5-10 mg twice daily. Study-wide results and caveats: Scalp clonality and expanded CD8+ clones among the top 100 fell significantly with tofacitinib. Tofacitinib did not eliminate many expanded lesional clones from scalp or blood. TCR sharing across patients was less clear than in mice, possibly HLA-related.

Extracted RNA was reverse transcribed, and the resulting cDNA served as sequencing template. Generated by immunoSEQ multiplex PCR, the TCRdb table keeps only in-frame clones and is missing some. The sample holds approximately 170,000 clones, around 56% seen once. The clonotype was recovered from a human donor with alopecia areata. Sequences were derived from CD4+ T cells sorted from blood, sampled at week 4, from a patient treated with tofacitinib. The V gene is TRBV7-2, the J gene TRBJ2-7; no reliable D call. The CDR3 spells CASSLAARFYEQYF. The CDR3 DNA follows: TGTGCCAGCAGCTTAGCCGCCCGTTTCTACGAGCAGTACTTC.